This TCR beta chain was documented in a study of cytomegalovirus exposure and HLA in healthy donors. About this clone: As yet, its antigen is unknown.

Whole-study findings and limits: Certain indistinguishable V segments, among them TRBV6-2 and TRBV6-3, were excluded.

Germline values: CDR1 SEHNR, CDR2 FQNEAQ (reference sequence). The CDR3 length is 14 residues. After removal of 2 bases from V and 7 bases from J, the junction contained 7 bases not matched to a gene. The PCR used 60 Vbeta and 13 Jbeta primers. Only in-frame clones appear in the TCRdb table, and some are missing; sequencing was by immunoSEQ multiplex PCR. This table holds tens of thousands of clones. The receptor was isolated from a man aged 40-49 years in good health and CMV-seronegative. The chain joins TRBV7-9 to TRBJ2-7, with 8 bases aligning to TRBD1. The sequenced material came from PBMCs. The CDR3 here is CASSLIGQGREQYF. In nucleotides, the CDR3 is TGTGCCAGCAGCTTAATCGGACAGGGTCGGGAGCAGTACTTC.